These 22 T cell receptor beta chains were all obtained from the same sample, sequenced in a study of identical twins. MiXCR, applied by TCRdb to the 5' RACE reads, yields one record per CDR3 protein. The table has about 340,000 distinct CDR3 sequences, roughly 9% seen once. The specimen was naive T cells sorted from blood. The receptors shown here come from a woman in her forties or fifties in good health.

The rearrangement uses TRBV2 and TRBJ1-4; D gene uncertain. The V and J ends lost 5 bases and 0 bases respectively, with 7 bases between them. CDR1 and CDR2 from the germline V gene are SNHLY and FYNNEI. The CDR3 covers 14 residues. CDR3 protein: CASSWSTTNEKLFF. In DNA, the CDR3 is TGTGCCAGCAGTTGGTCTACAACTAATGAAAAACTGTTTTTT.

This clonotype was counted only a few times. The rearrangement links TRBV5-1 to TRBJ2-6; D could derive from TRBD1 or TRBD2 (5 bases each). V lost 4 bases and J 0 bases, leaving 14 bases between the germline ends. Germline CDR1 reads SGHRS; CDR2 reads YFSETQ. This CDR3 comprises 17 residues. The CDR3, as DNA: TGCGCCAGCAGCCCGGGACGGTGGACCTCTGGGGCCAACGTCCTGACTTTC. Amino acids: CASSPGRWTSGANVLTF.

This clonotype occurred many times. CDR3: CASSFHNGYTF. The CDR3, as DNA: TGTGCCAGCAGCTTCCACAATGGCTACACCTTC. This chain joins TRBV12-3 or TRBV12-4 and TRBJ1-2; no clear D. The CDR3 has 11 amino acids. V shed 6 bases and J shed 6 bases, with 8 bases lying between them.

This clonotype showed up just a few times. V gene TRBV20-1 combines with J gene TRBJ2-4; D gene uncertain. The CDR3 has 15 amino acids. The V gene's germline CDR1 is DFQATT and CDR2 SNEGSKA (reference sequence). V lost 0 bases to trimming and J lost 0 bases, with 9 bases between them. CDR3 loop: CSARERRLAKNIQYF. The CDR3 coding sequence is TGCAGTGCTAGAGAACGACGGCTAGCCAAAAACATTCAGTACTTC.

This clonotype has a count of ten or more. The rearrangement joins TRBV12-3 or TRBV12-4 to TRBJ1-3; the match to TRBD1 covers 9 bases. The CDR3 sequence is 16 residues long. V lost 4 bases to trimming and J lost 1 base; unmatched junction nucleotides: 5. CDR3 loop: CASSYRGPASGNTIYF. For the CDR3, the DNA is TGTGCCAGCAGTTACAGGGGGCCAGCGTCTGGAAACACCATATATTTT.

This clonotype occurred many times. This chain links TRBV5-5 with TRBJ1-1, with D unresolved. The CDR3 is 13 amino acids. V shed 1 base and J shed 7 bases, with 11 bases lying between them. Germline CDR1 and CDR2: SGHKS and YYEKEE (reference sequence). The CDR3 coding sequence is TGTGCCAGCAGCTTGTCCCCCCCCGATGAAGCTTTCTTT. Protein product: CASSLSPPDEAFF. The variable domain in full, with the rest retrieved from reference TRBV5-5 and TRBJ1-1, is DAGVTQSPTHLIKTRGQQVTLRCSPISGHKSVSWYQQVLGQGPQFIFQYYEKEERGRGNFPDRFSARQFPNYSSELNVNALLLGDSALYLCASSLSPPDEAFFGQGTRLTVV.

The sample holds many counts of this clonotype. This chain connects TRBV19 to TRBJ1-5; weak D call: TRBD1 (5 bases). V lost 7 bases, J lost 2 bases, and 21 bases lay in between. The germline CDR1 and CDR2 sequences are LNHDA and SQIVND (reference sequence). This CDR3 spans 17 amino acids. CDR3 DNA: TGTGCCAGTAACATTTGGCGGGGCCTTGGGGGCAATCAGCCCCAGCATTTT. Translated, it gives CASNIWRGLGGNQPQHF. Looking up the rest from reference TRBV19 and TRBJ1-5 gives the full variable domain: DGGITQSPKYLFRKEGQNVTLSCEQNLNHDAMYWYRQDPGQGLRLIYYSQIVNDFQKGDIAEGYSVSREKKESFPLTVTSAQKNPTAFYLCASNIWRGLGGNQPQHFGDGTRLSIL.

The sample holds many counts of this clonotype. This chain connects TRBV5-1 to TRBJ2-3; the D gene is possibly TRBD2 (6 bases). CDR3 length: 15 residues. CDR1 and CDR2 from the germline V gene are SGHRS and YFSETQ. V lost 3 bases and J lost 2, with 13 bases in between. This chain's CDR3 is CASSSTRWSTDTQYF. The CDR3 region has the DNA TGCGCCAGCAGCTCGACTAGGTGGTCCACAGATACGCAGTATTTT.

There are a few counts of this clonotype. V gene TRBV20-1 combines with J gene TRBJ2-2; the D is unclear. Per germline, CDR1 DFQATT and CDR2 SNEGSKA (reference sequence). The CDR3 has 13 residues. Trimming removed 3 bases from V and 0 bases from J, with 5 bases in between. The CDR3 reads CSARVSNTGELFF. The CDR3 DNA reads TGCAGTGCTAGGGTCTCGAACACCGGGGAGCTGTTTTTT.

In this sample, this clonotype turned up a few times. The chain is built from TRBV10-3 and TRBJ2-1; TRBD2 agrees at 14 bases. Germline CDR1 is ENHRY and CDR2 is SYGVKD. Trimming at V came to 10 bases and at J to 4 bases, leaving 9 bases not matched to a gene. The CDR3 runs 16 residues. CDR3 sequence: CATKGLAGVAYNEQFF. As DNA, the CDR3 is TGTGCCACCAAGGGACTAGCGGGAGTCGCGTACAATGAGCAGTTCTTC.

This clonotype was recorded a few times. V usage is TRBV5-1 and J usage is TRBJ2-1; 10 bases fit TRBD2. V shed 1 base and J 6 bases; nucleotides not matched to a gene: 7. The germline V gene encodes CDR1 SGHRS and CDR2 YFSETQ. The CDR3 extends over 16 amino acids. The chain's CDR3 is CASSLLGSGRFNEQFF. The DNA of the CDR3 is TGCGCCAGCAGCTTGCTTGGTAGCGGGAGGTTCAATGAGCAGTTCTTC.

In this sample, this clonotype turned up a few times. V and J are TRBV6-6 and TRBJ2-2; the D gene is possibly TRBD1 (5 bases). Trimming removed 8 bases from V and 6 bases from J, with 13 bases in between. The CDR3 spans 13 residues. Germline CDR1 is MNHNY and CDR2 is SVGAGI (reference sequence). As DNA, the CDR3 is TGTGCCAGCCAGGGTTCCGGAGCCGGGGAGCTGTTTTTT. This translates into CASQGSGAGELFF.

This clonotype was counted a few times. This chain joins TRBV11-2 and TRBJ2-1; D unresolved. Germline assignment: CDR1 SGHAT and CDR2 FQNNGV. Between the trimmed V and J ends, which lost 3 bases and 8 bases, there was a span of 17 bases. CDR3 length: 15 residues. The CDR3 protein is CASSFGVGLADEQFF. The CDR3 DNA is TGTGCCAGCAGCTTTGGGGTGGGCTTAGCAGATGAGCAGTTCTTC.

This clonotype was counted at least ten times. The rearrangement links TRBV15 to TRBJ2-7, with 9 nucleotides matching TRBD1. Germline CDR1 and CDR2: LNHNV and YYDKDF (reference sequence). The CDR3 loop spans 15 amino acids. V lost 4 bases, J lost 1 base, and 5 bases stayed unmatched. For the CDR3, the DNA is TGTGCCACCAGCATCGAGACAGGGGGGTCCTACGAGCAGTACTTC. Amino acids: CATSIETGGSYEQYF.

The table lists this clonotype with many counts. V and J are TRBV4-1 and TRBJ2-1; 7 bases agree with TRBD2. The V segment lost 4 bases and the J segment 7 bases; nucleotides outside the gene matches: 13. Germline lookup yields CDR1 MGHRA and CDR2 YSYEKL. The CDR3 length is 16 residues. Here the CDR3 reads CASSPAPRGGNNEQFF. As DNA, the CDR3 is TGCGCCAGCAGCCCGGCCCCCCGGGGAGGGAATAATGAGCAGTTCTTC.

This clonotype appeared a few times. The chain uses TRBV20-1 and TRBJ2-7, with D hard to call. The V end was cut by 3 bases, the J end by 2 bases, with 14 bases between. From germline, CDR1 is DFQATT and CDR2 SNEGSKA (reference sequence). This CDR3 comprises 14 residues. As DNA, the CDR3 is TGCAGTGCTAGGCTCGAGACTTCAACCTACGAGCAGTACTTC. It codes for CSARLETSTYEQYF.

Ten or more counts support this clonotype. This chain joins TRBV27 and TRBJ2-3; D tentatively reads TRBD1 or TRBD2 (10 bases each). Trimming took 6 bases from V and 2 from J, leaving 24 bases between them. The CDR3 has 18 amino acids. The germline V gene encodes CDR1 MNHEY and CDR2 SMNVEV (reference sequence). CDR3 nucleotide sequence: TGTGCCAGCAGAAGACAGGGGGCAAGCGGGAGGGCCACAGATACGCAGTATTTT. The encoded protein is CASRRQGASGRATDTQYF.

Ten or more counts support this clonotype. J is TRBJ2-7 and V is TRBV12-3 or TRBV12-4; 9 nucleotides line up with TRBD2. Unmatched junction bases numbered 7, after V lost 7 bases and J lost 3 bases. The CDR3 loop spans 14 amino acids. This CDR3 reads CASKPGAGGYEQYF. The CDR3 DNA follows: TGTGCCAGCAAACCGGGAGCGGGAGGCTACGAGCAGTACTTC.

This chain uses TRBV7-9 with TRBJ2-5; D is ambiguous. Between the trimmed V and J ends, which lost 1 base and 4 bases, there was a span of 13 bases. This CDR3 is 15 amino acids long. CDR1 and CDR2 from the germline V gene are SEHNR and FQNEAQ (reference sequence). The CDR3 is CASSLVSTWGETQYF. DNA of the CDR3: TGTGCCAGCAGCTTAGTTTCAACCTGGGGAGAGACCCAGTACTTC.

The chain links TRBV7-9 to TRBJ2-3; 8 bases match TRBD1. Per the germline V gene, CDR1 is SEHNR and CDR2 is FQNEAQ (reference sequence). The CDR3 runs 13 residues. Trimming at V came to 4 bases and at J to 6 bases, leaving 3 bases not matched to a gene. The chain's CDR3 is CASSWGQVDTQYF. CDR3 bases: TGTGCCAGCAGCTGGGGACAGGTCGATACGCAGTATTTT.

This clonotype showed up many times. This rearrangement joins TRBV12-3 or TRBV12-4 to TRBJ2-1; tentative D call: TRBD1 (6 bases). This CDR3 region has 14 residues. The germline V and J ends were trimmed by 6 bases and 4 bases, with 13 bases remaining between them. The CDR3 here is CASSPEDSYNEQFF. CDR3 DNA: TGTGCCAGCAGCCCGGAGGACAGTTACAATGAGCAGTTCTTC.

The gene calls are TRBV12-3 or TRBV12-4 and TRBJ2-5; 10 nucleotides agree with TRBD2. After removal of 3 bases from V and 0 bases from J, the junction contained 10 bases not matched to a gene. The CDR3 is 18 residues long. The CDR3 DNA reads as TGTGCCAGCAGTTTGCGGCTAGCGGGAGTCACGTACCAAGAGACCCAGTACTTC. Amino acid sequence: CASSLRLAGVTYQETQYF.